The following is a T cell receptor beta chain sequence with its context. The antigen is undetermined. Germline V gene data show CDR1 as SQVTM and CDR2 as ANQGSEA. The CDR3 has 14 residues. V was clipped by 7 bases and J by 5 bases; unmatched bases: 11. This entry is derived from a study of blood T cells in healthy people across ages. Study overall: For every two T cells, template switching captured about one barcoded beta molecule.

Regarding the study as a whole: Aged donors had fewer naive CD4+ cells and lower diversity than long-lived donors.

Sample-barcoded 5' priming and a J-beta primer mix drove a second PCR of roughly 7 to 11 cycles. TCRdb called the 5' RACE reads again in MiXCR, with one record for every CDR3 protein. The sample carries 800,000 to 900,000 distinct CDR3 sequences, approximately 67% recorded once. The receptor was isolated from a man between 25 and 39 years old in good health. The source material was blood. The chain has TRBV29-1 and TRBJ2-5; 9 nucleotides agree with TRBD1. The CDR3 sequence: CSALHTGGEETQYF. The CDR3 DNA sequence: TGCAGCGCCCTCCATACAGGGGGCGAGGAGACCCAGTACTTC.